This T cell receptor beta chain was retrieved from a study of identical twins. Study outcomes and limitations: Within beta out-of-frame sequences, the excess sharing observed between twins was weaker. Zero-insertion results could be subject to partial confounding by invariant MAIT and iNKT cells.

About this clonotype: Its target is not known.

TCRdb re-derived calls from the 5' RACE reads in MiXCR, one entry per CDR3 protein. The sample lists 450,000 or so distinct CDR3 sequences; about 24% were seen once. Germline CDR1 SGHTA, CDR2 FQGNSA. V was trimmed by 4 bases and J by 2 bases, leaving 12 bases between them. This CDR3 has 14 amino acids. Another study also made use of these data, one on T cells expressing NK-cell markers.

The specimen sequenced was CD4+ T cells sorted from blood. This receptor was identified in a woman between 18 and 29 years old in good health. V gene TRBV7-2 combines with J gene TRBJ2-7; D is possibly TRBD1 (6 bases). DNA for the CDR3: TGTGCCAGCAGCTCAAGCACAGGGACCTACGAGCAGTACTTC. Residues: CASSSSTGTYEQYF. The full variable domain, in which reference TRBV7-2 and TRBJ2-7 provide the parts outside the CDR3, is GAGVSQSPSNKVTEKGKDVELRCDPISGHTALYWYRQSLGQGLEFLIYFQGNSAPDKSGLPSDRFSAERTGGSVSTLTIQRTQQEDSAVYLCASSSSTGTYEQYFGPGTRLTVT.